This record concerns one T cell receptor (beta chain) sequence. The sample originates from a study of blood T cell repertoires in COVID-19. The overall study: COVID-19 samples collected from the United States, Italy and Spain covered acute and convalescent phases. T cells, B-cell-depleted T cells, or PBMCs supplied cDNA or gDNA.

Patients in Seattle were enrolled during active infection, then followed longitudinally. V lost 4 bases and J 7 bases, leaving 14 bases between the germline ends. CDR3 length: 15 residues. CDR1 is SGHAT, CDR2 FQNNGV, per germline. Original analysis: Estimation of nucleated cell counts relied on the amplification of reference gene primers. The assay was immunoSEQ multiplex PCR, and TCRdb's table has in-frame clones only and misses some. V and J calls and clone size are given by that table; D and trimming were obtained from the DNA. The data contain about 300,000 clones, roughly 80% of them seen just once; the ten biggest clones take up more than 1.1%.

The V call is TRBV11-2, the J call TRBJ1-6, with D unresolved. Sequenced input: peripheral blood. The sequence was collected from a human donor with COVID-19, enrolled during active disease. The donor label of this sample is uncertain. CDR3 DNA sequence: TGTGCCAGCAGCTCTCTACCCGGGGAGAATTCACCCCTCCACTTT. It codes for CASSSLPGENSPLHF.